The 8 T cell receptor beta chains below were found in one sample sequenced in a study of shared clonotypes between healthy human individuals. Here immunoSEQ multiplex PCR was the method, and the copy in TCRdb shows in-frame clones only, minus some. The sample lists approximately 1,500,000 clones, 98% occurring once. Sample: naive CD4+ T cells sorted from blood. Subset reported: CD45RA+ positively selected. These receptors came from a man aged 25 to 40 in good health.

J is TRBJ2-7 and V is TRBV4-1; TRBD2 matches 13 bases. Trimming at V came to 0 bases and at J to 5 bases, leaving 10 bases not matched to a gene. The germline V gene has CDR1 MGHRA and CDR2 YSYEKL. The CDR3 has 18 residues. The CDR3 spells CASSQDLWTSGRINEQYF. In nucleotides, the CDR3 is TGCGCCAGCAGCCAAGACCTTTGGACTAGCGGGAGAATAAACGAGCAGTACTTC.

The rearrangement links TRBV30 to TRBJ2-2; no firm D call. V lost 2 bases, J lost 0 bases, and 7 bases lay in between. This CDR3 comprises 14 residues. Germline V gene data show CDR1 as GTSNPN and CDR2 as SVGIG (reference sequence). CDR3 in amino acids: CAWSKQANTGELFF. CDR3 nucleotide sequence: TGTGCCTGGAGTAAGCAGGCGAACACCGGGGAGCTGTTTTTT.

This chain joins TRBV7-9 and TRBJ2-6; weak D call: TRBD1 (6 bases). V was shortened by 5 bases and J by 1 base, with 15 bases between the two germline ends. CDR1 and CDR2 (germline): SEHNR, FQNEAQ (reference sequence). The length of the CDR3 is 17 residues. The CDR3 protein is CASSAGSGESGANVLTF. The CDR3 DNA sequence: TGTGCCAGCAGCGCTGGGTCAGGGGAGTCTGGGGCCAACGTCCTGACTTTC.

This sequence joins TRBV14 and TRBJ1-2, with TRBD1 matching over 7 bases. Losses at the gene ends were 2 bases for V and 1 base for J; bases not matched to a gene: 13. CDR3 size: 18 residues. Germline CDR1 SGHDN, CDR2 FVKESK. The CDR3 coding sequence is TGTGCCAGCAGCCAATTAGCCTCCCCCCGGGACAGTAACTATGGCTACACCTTC. Translated: CASSQLASPRDSNYGYTF.

The gene calls are TRBV5-4 and TRBJ2-3, with a possible D match to TRBD2 (6 bases). Germline assignment: CDR1 SGHNT and CDR2 YYREEE (reference sequence). This CDR3 comprises 15 residues. V was pared by 0 bases and J by 1 base, with 9 bases between. CDR3 protein: CASSLVPSGTDTQYF. The DNA for the CDR3 is TGTGCCAGCAGCTTGGTGCCTAGCGGCACAGATACGCAGTATTTT.

In regard to this clone: Other DNA sequences in the same sample also yield this CDR3. The chain combines TRBV19 with TRBJ2-5; D unresolved. Germline CDR1 LNHDA, CDR2 SQIVND (reference sequence). The CDR3 runs 13 residues. Deletions cut 1 base from V and 0 bases from J, with 3 bases between. The chain's CDR3 is CASSIGNQETQYF. CDR3 nucleotide sequence: TGTGCCAGTAGTATAGGTAACCAAGAGACCCAGTACTTC.

This clone is a singleton in its sample. The chain carries TRBV19 and TRBJ2-1, with 8 bases identical to TRBD2. The CDR3 spans 13 residues. J lost 7 bases, V lost 7 bases, and 6 bases had no gene match. The germline CDR1 and CDR2 sequences are LNHDA and SQIVND (reference sequence). The CDR3 bases are TGTGCCAGTATTGGGACTAGGACGAATGAGCAGTTCTTC. Amino acids: CASIGTRTNEQFF.

The CDR3 sequence is CASSPRVSGRPNTGELFF. For the CDR3, the DNA is TGTGCCAGCTCACCACGGGTTAGCGGGAGGCCGAACACCGGGGAGCTGTTTTTT. The V gene is TRBV18, the J gene TRBJ2-2; 10 nucleotides match TRBD2. Unmatched junction bases numbered 5, after V lost 1 base and J lost 0 bases. CDR1 is KGHSH, CDR2 LQKENI, per germline. The CDR3 has 18 residues.